The 17 T cell receptor beta chains in this list originate from one sample, sequenced in a study of blood T cell repertoires in COVID-19. Some clones are missing from TCRdb's copy, which holds only in-frame ones; the method was immunoSEQ multiplex PCR. Here the sample spans roughly 240,000 clones, about 91% being singletons. The specimen was PBMCs or T cells enriched from blood (not recorded which). Receptors were obtained from a woman under 40 with acute COVID-19.

The V call is TRBV27, the J call TRBJ1-1; a weak D match, TRBD1 (6 bases). Trimming took 0 bases from V and 0 from J, leaving 17 bases between them. Germline CDR1 MNHEY, CDR2 SMNVEV (reference sequence). The CDR3 extends over 18 amino acids. DNA for the CDR3: TGTGCCAGCAGTTTATCGGGGGCCAACTTACCAATGAACACTGAAGCTTTCTTT. It encodes CASSLSGANLPMNTEAFF.

J is TRBJ1-2 and V is TRBV10-3; possibly TRBD1 for D (5 bases). V lost 6 bases and J lost 1, with 15 bases in between. The CDR3 length is 15 residues. In germline, CDR1 is ENHRY, CDR2 SYGVKD. CDR3 DNA sequence: TGTGCCATCAGGGATGACAGCTATGGTAACTATGGCTACACCTTC. Encoded protein: CAIRDDSYGNYGYTF.

The chain is built from TRBV3-1 (or the pseudogene TRBV3-2) and TRBJ1-4; tentatively, D is TRBD1 (5 bases). Germline V CDR1 and CDR2: LGHDT, YNNKEL (reference sequence). The V end lost 4 bases, the J end lost 7 bases, and 13 bases lay between the germline ends. The CDR3 contains 14 residues. CDR3 protein: CASSPNGGSEKLFF. CDR3 DNA sequence: TGTGCCAGCAGCCCTAACGGGGGGAGTGAAAAACTGTTTTTT.

The count of this clone is one. This chain joins TRBV5-6 and TRBJ1-1; 7 bases are a match to TRBD1. V was clipped by 4 bases and J by 3 bases; unmatched bases: 6. The CDR3 has 14 residues. Germline V lookup: CDR1 SGHDT, CDR2 YYEEEE. DNA of the CDR3: TGTGCCAGCAGCCATGACAGGGAGCACACTGAAGCTTTCTTT. The encoded protein is CASSHDREHTEAFF.

The chain combines TRBV27 with TRBJ1-5; D unresolved. Germline V gene lookup returns CDR1 MNHEY and CDR2 SMNVEV (reference sequence). This CDR3 region has 15 residues. Trimming pared 5 bases from V and 3 bases from J, leaving 14 bases between. The chain's CDR3 is CASSTKVDYNQPQHF. CDR3 coding DNA: TGTGCCAGCAGTACCAAGGTCGACTACAATCAGCCCCAGCATTTT.

The J gene is TRBJ1-1, the V gene TRBV6-5; D uncertain. The CDR3 is 13 residues long. Trimming pared 3 bases from V and 2 bases from J, leaving 7 bases between. Per the germline V gene, CDR1 is MNHEY and CDR2 is SVGAGI. CDR3 residues: CASSYVLNTEAFF. CDR3 DNA sequence: TGTGCCAGCAGTTATGTGCTAAACACTGAAGCTTTCTTT.

The chain combines TRBV7-9 with TRBJ2-7, with D possibly TRBD2 on 5 matching bases. Looked up from germline, CDR1 is SEHNR and CDR2 is FQNEAQ (reference sequence). The germline V and J ends were trimmed by 5 bases and 0 bases, with 23 bases remaining between them. The CDR3 loop spans 18 amino acids. The CDR3 protein is CASSTRGYRTNSSYEQYF. CDR3 coding DNA: TGTGCCAGCAGCACTAGAGGCTATCGTACCAATAGCTCCTACGAGCAGTACTTC. Full variable domain (outside the CDR3, taken from reference TRBV7-9 and TRBJ2-7): DTGVSQNPRHKITKRGQNVTFRCDPISEHNRLYWYRQTLGQGPEFLTYFQNEAQLEKSRLLSDRFSAERPKGSFSTLEIQRTEQGDSAMYLCASSTRGYRTNSSYEQYFGPGTRLTVT.

The chain recombines TRBV30 with TRBJ2-1, with TRBD2 matching 8 bases. Germline CDR1 reads GTSNPN; CDR2 reads SVGIG (reference sequence). The CDR3 has 13 amino acids. V shed 3 bases and J 6 bases; nucleotides not matched to a gene: 4. CDR3 amino acids: CAWRVAGFNEQFF. CDR3 bases: TGTGCCTGGAGGGTAGCGGGGTTCAATGAGCAGTTCTTC.

This clone has only one observation. CDR3: CASRKTGGVYNEQFF. CDR3 coding DNA: TGTGCCAGCAGAAAGACGGGGGGCGTCTACAATGAGCAGTTCTTC. The genes are TRBV6-5 and TRBJ2-1; possible D gene TRBD2, 7 bases. V gave up 6 bases and J gave up 3 bases, with 15 bases separating them. Germline V gene sequence: CDR1 MNHEY, CDR2 SVGAGI. The CDR3 spans 15 residues.

V and J are TRBV3-1 (or the pseudogene TRBV3-2) and TRBJ1-1, with 7 bases matching TRBD1. The CDR3 spans 15 residues. Germline V lookup: CDR1 LGHDT, CDR2 YNNKEL (reference sequence). V was pared by 4 bases and J by 4 bases, with 9 bases of the junction left unmatched. The CDR3 nucleotides read TGTGCCAGCAGCCCACTCCGACAGGGTGGCACTGAAGCTTTCTTT. Amino acid sequence: CASSPLRQGGTEAFF.

The chain has TRBV3-1 (or the pseudogene TRBV3-2) and TRBJ1-4; D is ambiguous. Germline lookup yields CDR1 LGHDT and CDR2 YNNKEL (reference sequence). This CDR3 region has 14 residues. Deletions cut 0 bases from V and 4 bases from J, with 6 bases between. In DNA form, the CDR3 reads TGTGCCAGCAGCCAAGAATCAGATAATGAAAAACTGTTTTTT. It codes for CASSQESDNEKLFF.

V is TRBV7-2 and J is TRBJ1-1; 10 bases align to TRBD1. Germline V gene sequence: CDR1 SGHTA, CDR2 FQGNSA. The CDR3 contains 14 residues. V gave up 5 bases and J gave up 9 bases; unmatched junction bases: 9. CDR3 residues: CASSQGQGVGQAFF. In DNA, the CDR3 is TGTGCCAGCAGCCAAGGACAGGGGGTCGGCCAAGCTTTCTTT.

The CDR3 loop is CASSPGGGRSVTEAFF. The CDR3 region has the DNA TGTGCCAGCAGCCCTGGGGGGGGCAGGTCAGTCACTGAAGCTTTCTTT. V gene TRBV7-8 combines with J gene TRBJ1-1, with D maybe TRBD1 (6 bases). Germline lookup yields CDR1 SGHVS and CDR2 FQNEAQ. V dropped 5 bases and J dropped 4 bases, with 20 bases sitting between them. The CDR3 contains 16 residues.

The chain has TRBV27 and TRBJ1-5; D not certain. CDR1 is MNHEY and CDR2 is SMNVEV in the germline V gene (reference sequence). V was trimmed by 5 bases and J by 4 bases, leaving 9 bases between them. This CDR3 spans 13 amino acids. CDR3 coding DNA: TGTGCCAGCAGTCTCTCACGGAATCAGCCCCAGCATTTT. It specifies CASSLSRNQPQHF.

V gene TRBV2 combines with J gene TRBJ1-5; D is unresolved. The V and J ends lost 0 bases and 5 bases respectively, with 8 bases between them. Germline CDR1 and CDR2: SNHLY and FYNNEI. The length of the CDR3 is 14 residues. CDR3: CASSEAGSYQPQHF. The CDR3 DNA reads as TGTGCCAGCAGTGAAGCGGGCAGTTATCAGCCCCAGCATTTT.

In its sample, this clone was seen once. This chain joins TRBV3-1 (or the pseudogene TRBV3-2) and TRBJ2-3; 8 nucleotides agree with TRBD2. Germline CDR1 reads LGHDT; CDR2 reads YNNKEL (reference sequence). The CDR3 covers 14 residues. V lost 3 bases and J lost 2; bases outside the gene matches: 1. The CDR3 region has the DNA TGTGCCAGCAGCCACGGGGGGGCCACAGATACGCAGTATTTT. The encoded protein is CASSHGGATDTQYF.

The chain recombines TRBV7-8 with TRBJ2-5, with a tentative D call TRBD2 (6 bases). The CDR3 runs to 16 residues. V lost 3 bases, J lost 5 bases, and 19 bases lay in between. Germline CDR1 reads SGHVS; CDR2 reads FQNEAQ. The CDR3 loop reads CASSFALGGRGETQYF. In DNA form, the CDR3 reads TGTGCCAGCAGCTTCGCTCTCGGGGGACGCGGGGAGACCCAGTACTTC.